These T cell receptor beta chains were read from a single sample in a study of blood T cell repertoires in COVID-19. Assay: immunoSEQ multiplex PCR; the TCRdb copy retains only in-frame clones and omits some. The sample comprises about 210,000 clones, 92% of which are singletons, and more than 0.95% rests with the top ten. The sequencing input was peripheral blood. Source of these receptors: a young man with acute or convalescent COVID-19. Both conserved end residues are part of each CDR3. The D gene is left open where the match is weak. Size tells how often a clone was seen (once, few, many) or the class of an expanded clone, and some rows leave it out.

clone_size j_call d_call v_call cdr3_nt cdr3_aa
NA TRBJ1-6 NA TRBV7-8 TGTGCCAGCAGTGATACCGGGTTTAATAATTCACCCCTCCACTTT CASSDTGFNNSPLHF
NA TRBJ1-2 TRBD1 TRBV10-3 TGTGCCATCAAACCTTATATGCAGGGGGGAGATGGCTACACCTTC CAIKPYMQGGDGYTF
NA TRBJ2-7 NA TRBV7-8 TGTGCCAGCAGCTTAGAGGGGATTTGGAACGAGCAGTACTTC CASSLEGIWNEQYF
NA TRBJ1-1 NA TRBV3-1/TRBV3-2 TGTGCCAGCAGCCATGGCCGGGTGGGGAACACTGAAGCTTTCTTT CASSHGRVGNTEAFF
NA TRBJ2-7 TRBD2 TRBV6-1 TGTGCCAGCAGTGACGGGAGGGGGTTCTACGAGCAGTACTTC CASSDGRGFYEQYF
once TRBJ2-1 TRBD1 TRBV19 TGTGCCAGTAGTACCTACAGGGGCCCACAGTTCTTC CASSTYRGPQFF
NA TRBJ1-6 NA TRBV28 TGTGCCAGCAGTTCTCGGTCACCCCTCCACTTT CASSSRSPLHF
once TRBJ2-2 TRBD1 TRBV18 TGTGCCAGCTCAGCCAGGACAGGGGGCGCGACCGGGGAGCTGTTTTTT CASSARTGGATGELFF
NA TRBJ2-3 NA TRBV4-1 TGCGCCAGCAGCCAACTCACAGATACGCAGTATTTT CASSQLTDTQYF
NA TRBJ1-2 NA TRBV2 TGTGCCAGTGGAGGCGGGGGCAGGGGATCCTGGGGCTACACCTTC CASGGGGRGSWGYTF
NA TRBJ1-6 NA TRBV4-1 TGCGCCAGCAGCCAAGGCAGCCAGGAAACCCAGAGCTCCTATAATTCACCCCTCCACTTT CASSQGSQETQSSYNSPLHF
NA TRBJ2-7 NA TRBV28 TGTGCCAGCAGTTTATCAGGGGGGAATTACGAGCAGTACTTC CASSLSGGNYEQYF
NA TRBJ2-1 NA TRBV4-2 TGTGCCAGCAGCCTTAATTCCTACAATGAGCAGTTCTTC CASSLNSYNEQFF
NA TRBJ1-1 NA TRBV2 TGTGCCAGCCCTCAACAGGGATTAAGGACTGAAGCTTTCTTT CASPQQGLRTEAFF
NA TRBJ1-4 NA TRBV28 TGTGCCAGCAGTTTACGGGGTGATGAAAAACTGTTTTTT CASSLRGDEKLFF
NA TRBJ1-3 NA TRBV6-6 TGTGCCAGCAGCTCAGGGTCGGCCTCTGGAAACACCATATATTTT CASSSGSASGNTIYF
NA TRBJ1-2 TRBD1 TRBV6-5 TGTGCCAGCACCCCCGGACAGGGTAGTTGGGGCTACACCTTC CASTPGQGSWGYTF
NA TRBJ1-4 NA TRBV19 TGTGCCAGTAGTATACTAGGAACCGCCGTTGTTGAAAAACTGTTTTTT CASSILGTAVVEKLFF
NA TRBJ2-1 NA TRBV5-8 TGTGCCAGCAGCTTTTCCAGGGTAATATCCTACAATGAGCAGTTCTTC CASSFSRVISYNEQFF
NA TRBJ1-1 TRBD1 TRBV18 TGTGCCAGCTCACTGGGACAGGGAGGTTGGGAAGCTTTCTTT CASSLGQGGWEAFF
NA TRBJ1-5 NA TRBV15 TGTGCCACCAGCAGTCCTCATGGAGGCAATCAGCCCCAGCATTTT CATSSPHGGNQPQHF
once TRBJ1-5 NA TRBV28 TGTGCCAGCACCAGGCGGGGGGCGAGCAATCAGCCCCAGCATTTT CASTRRGASNQPQHF
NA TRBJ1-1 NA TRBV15 TGTGCCACCAGCATAGACTACAGACAAAAGGACACTGAAGCTTTCTTT CATSIDYRQKDTEAFF
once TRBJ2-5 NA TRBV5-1 TGCGCCAGCAGTATAGAGTTCGGGTCCCGTGAGACCCAGTACTTC CASSIEFGSRETQYF
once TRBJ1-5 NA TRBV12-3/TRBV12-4 TGTGCCAGCAGCTACCGGAGCAATCAGCCCCAGCATTTT CASSYRSNQPQHF
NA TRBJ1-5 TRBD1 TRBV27 TGTGCCAGCAGGCAACAGGGGTTTAATCAGCCCCAGCATTTT CASRQQGFNQPQHF
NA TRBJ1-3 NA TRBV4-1 TGCGCCAGCAGCCCCTATCCCCAGGGGAGAAACACCATATATTTT CASSPYPQGRNTIYF
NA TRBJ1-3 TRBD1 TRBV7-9 TGTGCCAGCAGCTTAAGATCGGGCGACAGGGGCTCTGGAAACACCATATATTTT CASSLRSGDRGSGNTIYF
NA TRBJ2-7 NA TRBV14 TGTGCCAGCAGCCAACTCGGACTGCCCCGGCTGGGACAGTACTTC CASSQLGLPRLGQYF
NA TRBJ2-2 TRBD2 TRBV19 TGTGCCAGTAATCTTGGACTAGGCACCGGGGAGCTGTTTTTT CASNLGLGTGELFF
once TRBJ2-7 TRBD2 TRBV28 TGTGCCAGCAGTCCTCGGACTAGCGGAAGCTACGAGCAGTACTTC CASSPRTSGSYEQYF
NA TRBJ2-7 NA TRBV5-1 TGCGCCAGCAGCTTGGACATTATGACCTACGAGCAGTACTTC CASSLDIMTYEQYF
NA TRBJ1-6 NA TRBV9 TGTGCCAGCAGCGTAGATTCCAGGCCAGAGTCACCCCTCCACTTT CASSVDSRPESPLHF
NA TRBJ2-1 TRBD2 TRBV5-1 TGCGCCAGCAGCTTGCAACTAGCGGACTTCTACAATGAGCAGTTCTTC CASSLQLADFYNEQFF
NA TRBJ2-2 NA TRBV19 TGTGCCAGCTCAGGGATTCTAACCGGGGAGCTGTTTTTT CASSGILTGELFF
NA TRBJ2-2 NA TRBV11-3 TGTGCCAGCAGCTTGGGGACATTATTGAACACCGGGGAGCTGTTTTTT CASSLGTLLNTGELFF
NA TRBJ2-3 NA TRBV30 TGTGCCTGGAGTAAGGACTATAGCACAGATACGCAGTATTTT CAWSKDYSTDTQYF
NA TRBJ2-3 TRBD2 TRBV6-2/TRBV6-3 TGTGCCAGCAGTTACTCTGCTAGCGGGGCCCCAGATACGCAGTATTTT CASSYSASGAPDTQYF
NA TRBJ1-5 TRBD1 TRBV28 TGTGCCAGCAGGCTCCGGGACAGGGTCTATGAAGGCAATCAGCCCCAGCATTTT CASRLRDRVYEGNQPQHF
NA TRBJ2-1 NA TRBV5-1 TGCGCCAGCAGCTCCGGGACTGAGGGTTGGGATGAGCAGTTCTTC CASSSGTEGWDEQFF
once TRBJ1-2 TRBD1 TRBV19 TGTGCCAGTAGTTACGCAGGGGGCACCCTCAAATTC CASSYAGGTLKF
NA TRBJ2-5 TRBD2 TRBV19 TGTGCCAGTAGTAATTCCGGACTAGTTTTGGAGACCCAGTACTTC CASSNSGLVLETQYF
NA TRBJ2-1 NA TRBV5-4 TGTGCCAGCAGTCCTAACAAGGCCAGGGCGAATGAGCAGTTCTTC CASSPNKARANEQFF
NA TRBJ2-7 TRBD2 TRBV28 TGTGCCAGCAGTCCCGGGACTAGCGGGAGTTACGAGCAGTACTTC CASSPGTSGSYEQYF
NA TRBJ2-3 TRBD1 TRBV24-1 TGTGCCACGGTGGGACAGGGCGCAGATACGCAGTATTTT CATVGQGADTQYF
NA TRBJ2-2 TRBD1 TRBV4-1 TGCGCCAGCAGCTACGGGACAGGGGACGGGGAGCTGTTTTTT CASSYGTGDGELFF
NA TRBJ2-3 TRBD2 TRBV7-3 TGTGCCAGCAGCCGTAGACTAGCGGGAGCCTATACGCAGTATTTT CASSRRLAGAYTQYF
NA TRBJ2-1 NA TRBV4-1 TGCGCCAGCAGCCAAGAACAGGACGGTCGTGAGCAGTTCTTC CASSQEQDGREQFF